Below, 3 T cell receptor beta chains from the same sample are listed, as sequenced in a study of OX40 agonist ivuxolimab in advanced cancers. TCRdb keeps only in-frame clones here, not all; method: immunoSEQ multiplex PCR. Found here are just under 35,000 clones, roughly 90% of them singletons; the top ten hold around 30%. The sequenced sample was CD4+ or CD8+ T cells sorted from blood, obtained in a trial of the OX40 agonist ivuxolimab. These receptors all stem from an adult with an advanced solid tumor such as melanoma, head and neck, liver or kidney cancer.

This clone was picked up one time. The chain has TRBV11-1 and TRBJ2-7; D is undetermined. The CDR3 length is 13 residues. V was clipped by 5 bases and J by 3 bases, with 11 bases between them. Germline lookup yields CDR1 SGHAT and CDR2 FQDESV (reference sequence). CDR3 amino acids: CASSPRWDYEQYF. CDR3 coding DNA: TGTGCCAGCAGCCCCCGGTGGGACTACGAGCAGTACTTC.

The V and J genes are TRBV27 and TRBJ2-5; D is possibly TRBD2 (5 bases). The ends were cut back, 0 bases at V and 6 bases at J, with 17 bases in the middle. This CDR3 spans 16 amino acids. CDR1 and CDR2 (germline): MNHEY, SMNVEV (reference sequence). The DNA of the CDR3 is TGTGCCAGCAGTTTATCGATCCCGACGGGATTAAAGACCCAGTACTTC. This encodes CASSLSIPTGLKTQYF.

This sequence joins TRBV28 and TRBJ1-5; D uncertain. Trimming removed 7 bases at V and 0 bases at J, with 13 bases between. The germline V gene has CDR1 MDHEN and CDR2 SYDVKM. The CDR3 is made up of 15 amino acids. CDR3 sequence (DNA): TGTGCCAGCACCTTCGTTGTGGATAGCAATCAGCCCCAGCATTTT. This gives the protein CASTFVVDSNQPQHF.